This TCR beta chain came from a study of cytomegalovirus exposure and HLA in healthy donors. With 0 bases clipped from V and 5 bases from J, the junction kept 9 bases outside the gene matches. Germline V CDR1 and CDR2: SGHNT, YYREEE (reference sequence). This CDR3 contains 16 residues. PCR was performed using 60 Vbeta and 13 Jbeta primers. Some clones are missing from TCRdb's copy, which holds only in-frame ones; the method was immunoSEQ multiplex PCR. The sample records some 110,000 clones, roughly 66% being singletons. The sequence came from a man in his late teens or twenties in good health and CMV-seronegative. Sequencing used PBMCs. V and J are TRBV5-4 and TRBJ2-5; 8 nucleotides line up with TRBD1. The CDR3 sequence: CASSLEGARGLETQYF. As DNA, the CDR3 is TGTGCCAGCAGCTTGGAAGGGGCCAGGGGGCTCGAGACCCAGTACTTC.